The rows below give T cell receptor beta chains drawn from one sample of a study of blood T cell repertoires in COVID-19. Sequencing used immunoSEQ multiplex PCR; TCRdb keeps in-frame clones, though not all of them. The sample consists of 450,000 to 500,000 clones, approximately 90% of them appearing once. Sample: PBMCs or T cells enriched from blood (not recorded which). These receptors were taken from a woman under 30 who had recovered from COVID-19. Each CDR3 is given with its conserved first and last residue. Fields, in order: V gene, CDR3 length, J gene, clone size, D gene, CDR3 protein, CDR3 DNA. D genes are given only for firm matches. Only part of the rows carry a size: once, few, many, or a class if the clone is expanded.

V: TRBV12-5
length: 16
J: TRBJ1-1
size: -
D: -
CDR3: CASGPLQLLRNTEAFF
DNA: TGTGCTAGTGGCCCCCTACAGCTCCTGAGGAACACTGAAGCTTTCTTT

V: TRBV14
length: 19
J: TRBJ2-2
size: -
D: -
CDR3: CASSQPGASAFLNTGELFF
DNA: TGTGCCAGCAGCCAACCTGGGGCCAGCGCCTTCTTGAACACCGGGGAGCTGTTTTTT

V: TRBV28
length: 13
J: TRBJ2-7
size: -
D: -
CDR3: CASRAPGGDEQYF
DNA: TGTGCCAGCAGGGCCCCGGGGGGCGACGAGCAGTACTTC

V: TRBV27
length: 13
J: TRBJ1-2
size: -
D: -
CDR3: CASSSPRGYGYTF
DNA: TGTGCCAGCAGTTCTCCCAGGGGCTATGGCTACACCTTC

V: TRBV7-8
length: 15
J: TRBJ1-4
size: -
D: -
CDR3: CASSLGGAGRGKLFF
DNA: TGTGCCAGCAGCTTAGGAGGGGCAGGGCGGGGGAAACTGTTTTTT

V: TRBV27
length: 19
J: TRBJ1-2
size: -
D: -
CDR3: CASSPYYSVDYAPNVDYTF
DNA: TGTGCCAGCAGTCCTTACTACTCCGTTGACTATGCCCCAAACGTTGACTACACCTTC

V: TRBV19
length: 15
J: TRBJ1-5
size: -
D: -
CDR3: CASSLPPQVRQPQHF
DNA: TGTGCCAGTAGCCTTCCCCCCCAGGTTCGGCAGCCCCAGCATTTT

V: TRBV27
length: 17
J: TRBJ2-2
size: -
D: -
CDR3: CASSLYIGAVPFGELFF
DNA: TGTGCCAGCAGTTTATATATTGGGGCAGTCCCTTTCGGGGAGCTGTTTTTT

V: TRBV30
length: 12
J: TRBJ2-7
size: -
D: -
CDR3: CAWDSFSYEQYF
DNA: TGTGCCTGGGACAGTTTCTCCTACGAGCAGTACTTC

V: TRBV5-1
length: 13
J: TRBJ1-2
size: once
D: -
CDR3: CASSLTANYGYTF
DNA: TGCGCCAGCAGTTTGACAGCTAACTATGGCTACACCTTC

V: TRBV18
length: 15
J: TRBJ2-1
size: -
D: TRBD1
CDR3: CASSPRDRVSDEQFF
DNA: TGTGCCAGCTCACCCAGGGACAGAGTAAGCGATGAGCAGTTCTTC

V: TRBV2
length: 15
J: TRBJ1-1
size: once
D: TRBD1
CDR3: CASRFSGGEGTEAFF
DNA: TGTGCCAGCAGATTTTCAGGGGGTGAGGGCACTGAAGCTTTCTTT

V: TRBV15
length: 14
J: TRBJ1-3
size: -
D: TRBD1
CDR3: CATSKGGTGNTIYF
DNA: TGTGCCACCAGCAAAGGGGGCACAGGAAACACCATATATTTT

V: TRBV2
length: 10
J: TRBJ2-5
size: -
D: TRBD1
CDR3: CASSSGTGDF
DNA: TGTGCCAGCAGTTCCGGGACAGGGGACTTC

V: TRBV2
length: 15
J: TRBJ1-4
size: few
D: -
CDR3: CASSDVGARNEKLFF
DNA: TGTGCCAGCAGTGACGTCGGAGCGAGAAATGAAAAACTGTTTTTT

V: TRBV15
length: 14
J: TRBJ1-2
size: -
D: -
CDR3: CATSSGSVSTGYTF
DNA: TGTGCCACCAGCAGTGGTTCTGTCTCAACAGGCTACACCTTC

V: TRBV21-1
length: 17
J: TRBJ1-1
size: -
D: -
CDR3: CASSERTGDNKNTEAFF
DNA: TGTGCCAGCAGCGAGCGGACAGGGGACAATAAGAACACTGAAGCTTTCTTT

V: TRBV6-5
length: 14
J: TRBJ2-1
size: -
D: TRBD2
CDR3: CASTGLAGALGQFF
DNA: TGTGCCAGCACGGGACTAGCGGGGGCCTTAGGGCAGTTCTTC

V: TRBV4-2
length: 11
J: TRBJ2-1
size: -
D: TRBD2
CDR3: CASFGGNEQFF
DNA: TGTGCCAGCTTCGGGGGGAATGAGCAGTTCTTC

V: TRBV30
length: 14
J: TRBJ1-5
size: -
D: -
CDR3: CAWSATGRDQPQHF
DNA: TGTGCCTGGAGTGCCACAGGTAGGGATCAGCCCCAGCATTTT

V: TRBV7-9
length: 15
J: TRBJ1-1
size: few
D: -
CDR3: CASSSARNRNTEAFF
DNA: TGTGCCAGCAGCTCCGCACGTAACAGGAACACTGAAGCTTTCTTT

V: TRBV11-3
length: 14
J: TRBJ2-5
size: -
D: TRBD2
CDR3: CASSSAGGQETQYF
DNA: TGTGCCAGCAGTTCCGCGGGGGGCCAAGAGACCCAGTACTTC

V: TRBV27
length: 13
J: TRBJ2-7
size: -
D: TRBD1
CDR3: CASSRQGAYEQYF
DNA: TGTGCCAGCAGTCGACAGGGGGCCTACGAGCAGTACTTC

V: TRBV24-1
length: 16
J: TRBJ2-2
size: -
D: -
CDR3: CATSDWAGPNTGELFF
DNA: TGTGCCACCAGTGATTGGGCAGGGCCGAACACCGGGGAGCTGTTTTTT

V: TRBV19
length: 15
J: TRBJ2-3
size: -
D: -
CDR3: CASSLARSSTDTQYF
DNA: TGTGCCAGCTCCCTGGCCCGTTCGTCCACAGATACGCAGTATTTT

V: TRBV7-9
length: 18
J: TRBJ2-2
size: -
D: TRBD2
CDR3: CASSHRVGGGKNAGELFF
DNA: TGTGCCAGCAGCCACCGGGTCGGGGGGGGCAAAAACGCCGGGGAGCTGTTTTTT

V: TRBV19
length: 16
J: TRBJ1-1
size: -
D: -
CDR3: CASSMQLRGRDTEAFF
DNA: TGTGCCAGTAGTATGCAACTCAGAGGGCGAGACACTGAAGCTTTCTTT

V: TRBV5-5
length: 15
J: TRBJ1-4
size: -
D: TRBD1
CDR3: CASSGPQGEREKLFF
DNA: TGTGCCAGCAGCGGACCACAGGGGGAAAGAGAAAAACTGTTTTTT

V: TRBV6-6
length: 15
J: TRBJ1-2
size: -
D: -
CDR3: CASSYSSGMIYGYTF
DNA: TGTGCCAGCAGTTACTCGTCAGGGATGATCTATGGCTACACCTTC

V: TRBV28
length: 14
J: TRBJ1-5
size: -
D: -
CDR3: CASSPQSRVQPQHF
DNA: TGTGCCAGCAGTCCGCAATCCAGGGTTCAGCCCCAGCATTTT

V: TRBV15
length: 14
J: TRBJ1-6
size: -
D: TRBD1
CDR3: CATSRDSYNSPLHF
DNA: TGTGCCACCAGCCGGGACAGCTATAATTCACCCCTCCACTTT

V: TRBV7-9
length: 15
J: TRBJ1-1
size: -
D: -
CDR3: CASSLVSLQNTEAFF
DNA: TGTGCCAGCAGCTTAGTGAGCCTGCAGAACACTGAAGCTTTCTTT

V: TRBV5-6
length: 16
J: TRBJ1-4
size: -
D: -
CDR3: CASSLGQGFTGEKLFF
DNA: TGTGCCAGCAGCTTGGGTCAGGGATTTACCGGGGAAAAACTGTTTTTT

V: TRBV5-4
length: 18
J: TRBJ1-6
size: -
D: -
CDR3: CASSLAGGKSSYNSPLHF
DNA: TGTGCCAGCAGCTTGGCAGGCGGGAAGAGCTCCTATAATTCACCCCTCCACTTT

V: TRBV9
length: 15
J: TRBJ1-1
size: -
D: -
CDR3: CASSLQGGGNTEAFF
DNA: TGTGCCAGCAGCCTACAGGGTGGGGGGAACACTGAAGCTTTCTTT

V: TRBV7-8
length: 15
J: TRBJ1-1
size: -
D: -
CDR3: CASSPQRGGNTEAFF
DNA: TGTGCCAGCAGCCCCCAGCGGGGAGGGAACACTGAAGCTTTCTTT

V: TRBV28
length: 15
J: TRBJ1-6
size: -
D: -
CDR3: CASSLDKGENSPLHF
DNA: TGTGCTAGCTCCCTCGACAAGGGGGAAAATTCACCCCTCCACTTT

V: TRBV15
length: 16
J: TRBJ1-2
size: -
D: -
CDR3: CATSSPRTAVNYGYTF
DNA: TGTGCCACCAGCAGCCCTAGGACAGCTGTGAACTATGGCTACACCTTC

V: TRBV12-3/TRBV12-4
length: 13
J: TRBJ2-7
size: -
D: TRBD1
CDR3: CASSYRGTYEQYF
DNA: TGTGCCAGCAGCTACAGGGGCACCTACGAGCAGTACTTC

V: TRBV5-1
length: 17
J: TRBJ1-3
size: -
D: TRBD1
CDR3: CASSIGQGTVSGNTIYF
DNA: TGCGCCAGCAGCATCGGACAGGGAACCGTCTCTGGAAACACCATATATTTT

V: TRBV4-2
length: 12
J: TRBJ1-4
size: -
D: TRBD1
CDR3: CASSQVGTDPFF
DNA: TGTGCCAGCAGCCAAGTAGGGACAGACCCGTTTTTT

V: TRBV9
length: 16
J: TRBJ2-1
size: -
D: TRBD2
CDR3: CASSVDAGDSYNEQFF
DNA: TGTGCCAGCAGCGTAGATGCGGGGGACTCCTACAATGAGCAGTTCTTC

V: TRBV7-2
length: 14
J: TRBJ1-2
size: -
D: TRBD1
CDR3: CASSLDRGQDGYTF
DNA: TGTGCCAGCAGCTTAGACAGGGGGCAGGATGGCTACACCTTC

V: TRBV5-8
length: 14
J: TRBJ1-5
size: -
D: TRBD1
CDR3: CASSHSGTGNLQHF
DNA: TGTGCCAGCAGCCACTCGGGGACAGGGAACCTTCAGCATTTT

V: TRBV7-9
length: 17
J: TRBJ2-5
size: once
D: TRBD2
CDR3: CASSRTSGGVRVETQYF
DNA: TGTGCCAGCAGTCGGACTAGCGGGGGAGTGAGGGTAGAGACCCAGTACTTC

V: TRBV2
length: 17
J: TRBJ1-1
size: -
D: -
CDR3: CASSVIAGIGVHTEAFF
DNA: TGTGCCAGCAGTGTTATAGCCGGGATTGGGGTGCACACTGAAGCTTTCTTT

V: TRBV4-1
length: 14
J: TRBJ1-1
size: once
D: -
CDR3: CASSHGEGVTEAFF
DNA: TGCGCCAGCAGCCATGGGGAGGGGGTCACTGAAGCTTTCTTT

V: TRBV6-5
length: 14
J: TRBJ2-7
size: -
D: TRBD1
CDR3: CASSYQGQGYQQYF
DNA: TGTGCCAGCAGTTACCAGGGACAGGGTTATCAGCAGTACTTC

V: TRBV30
length: 14
J: TRBJ1-1
size: few
D: TRBD1
CDR3: CAWRRQGALTEAFF
DNA: TGTGCCTGGCGGAGACAGGGGGCCTTGACTGAAGCTTTCTTT

V: TRBV5-1
length: 13
J: TRBJ1-2
size: -
D: -
CDR3: CASSFGSTIGYTF
DNA: TGCGCCAGCAGCTTTGGGAGTACTATTGGCTACACCTTC

V: TRBV5-1
length: 14
J: TRBJ1-2
size: -
D: -
CDR3: CASSFEGDDYGYTF
DNA: TGCGCCAGCAGCTTCGAGGGGGACGACTATGGCTACACCTTC

V: TRBV28
length: 12
J: TRBJ1-2
size: once
D: -
CDR3: CASSSLSQGYTF
DNA: TGTGCCAGCAGTTCCCTTTCCCAGGGCTACACCTTC